The 22 T cell receptor beta chains listed next were all sequenced from one sample in a study of control samples from healthy donors and cancer patients. Sequencing used immunoSEQ multiplex PCR; TCRdb keeps in-frame clones, though not all of them. The sample has 150,000 to 200,000 clones, 80% to 95% seen once; the top ten hold 0.65% to 0.75%. The source material was blood. The receptor set was obtained from a woman under 40 in good health.

This rearrangement joins TRBV7-9 to TRBJ1-4, with D possibly matching TRBD1 (5 bases). This CDR3 has 14 residues. Germline loops: CDR1 SEHNR, CDR2 FQNEAQ (reference sequence). V was clipped by 5 bases and J by 8 bases, with 15 bases between them. The CDR3 DNA reads TGTGCCAGCAGCATTCCAGGGTCGGAGGAAAAACTGTTTTTT. This encodes CASSIPGSEEKLFF.

J is TRBJ1-2 and V is TRBV28, with 9 bases fitting TRBD1. The CDR3 runs to 14 residues. V was clipped by 5 bases and J by 4 bases; unmatched bases: 5. Germline V CDR1 and CDR2: MDHEN, SYDVKM. CDR3 nucleotide sequence: TGTGCCAGCAGTACAGGGGGCCAGGTCTATGGCTACACCTTC. This gives the protein CASSTGGQVYGYTF.

The V and J genes are TRBV28 and TRBJ2-3; D might be TRBD1 (5 bases). From germline, CDR1 is MDHEN and CDR2 SYDVKM. The CDR3 sequence is 14 residues long. With 2 bases removed from V and 8 bases from J, the gap between germline ends came to 14 bases. This CDR3 reads CASSLHQDGATQYF. Here the CDR3 DNA reads TGTGCCAGCAGTTTACATCAGGATGGGGCTACGCAGTATTTT. Complete variable domain (other parts from reference TRBV28 and TRBJ2-3): DVKVTQSSRYLVKRTGEKVFLECVQDMDHENMFWYRQDPGLGLRLIYFSYDVKMKEKGDIPEGYSVSREKKERFSLILESASTNQTSMYLCASSLHQDGATQYFGPGTRLTVL.

The CDR3 region is CASAGGVSQETQYF. CDR3 nucleotide sequence: TGTGCCAGTGCAGGGGGTGTAAGCCAAGAGACCCAGTACTTC. J is TRBJ2-5 and V is TRBV18; 7 bases are shared with TRBD1. Unmatched junction bases numbered 8, after V lost 9 bases and J lost 1 base. CDR1 and CDR2 (germline): KGHSH, LQKENI. This CDR3 region has 14 residues.

The chain joins TRBV5-1 to TRBJ2-7; D remains unclear. CDR1 SGHRS and CDR2 YFSETQ come from the germline V gene. The CDR3 is 14 amino acids. The V and J ends lost 1 base and 3 bases respectively, with 11 bases between them. The CDR3 DNA reads as TGCGCCAGCAGCTTGACTGGCGCAGACTACGAGCAGTACTTC. Protein: CASSLTGADYEQYF. Supplemented by reference TRBV5-1 and TRBJ2-7, the full variable domain reads KAGVTQTPRYLIKTRGQQVTLSCSPISGHRSVSWYQQTPGQGLQFLFEYFSETQRNKGNFPGRFSGRQFSNSRSEMNVSTLELGDSALYLCASSLTGADYEQYFGPGTRLTVT.

CDR3 loop: CASSQRQAGYTF. The CDR3 bases are TGTGCCAGCAGCCAGCGACAGGCGGGCTACACCTTC. The chain joins TRBV3-1 (or the pseudogene TRBV3-2) to TRBJ1-2, with D possibly being TRBD1 (6 bases). The CDR3 is 12 amino acids. Looked up from germline, CDR1 is LGHDT and CDR2 is YNNKEL (reference sequence). V gave up 3 bases and J gave up 8 bases, with 10 bases separating them.

For this clone: Within the sample, other DNA sequences also encode this same CDR3. V is TRBV27 and J is TRBJ2-4; possible D gene TRBD2, 6 bases. V lost 5 bases and J lost 10, with 18 bases in between. The CDR3 has 14 amino acids. Germline V gene sequence: CDR1 MNHEY, CDR2 SMNVEV (reference sequence). The CDR3 here is CASSPGRGVGIQYF. CDR3 in DNA: TGTGCCAGCAGTCCCGGGAGAGGGGTTGGTATTCAGTACTTC.

This rearrangement joins TRBV10-3 to TRBJ1-1, with 9 bases that match TRBD1. Germline V CDR1 and CDR2: ENHRY, SYGVKD. V trimming: 6 bases; J trimming: 1 base; junction bases outside the gene matches: 3. This CDR3 comprises 14 residues. The CDR3 here is CAIRTDRGNTEAFF. The CDR3 coding sequence is TGTGCCATCAGAACGGACAGGGGGAACACTGAAGCTTTCTTT.

This chain joins TRBV5-6 and TRBJ2-1; TRBD2 matches at 12 bases. The CDR3 contains 17 residues. With 2 bases clipped from V and 6 bases from J, the junction kept 9 bases outside the gene matches. Germline V lookup: CDR1 SGHDT, CDR2 YYEEEE. The CDR3 is CASSFSGLAGGPNEQFF. The CDR3 nucleotides read TGTGCCAGCAGCTTCTCTGGCCTAGCGGGAGGGCCCAATGAGCAGTTCTTC.

This chain joins TRBV28 and TRBJ1-1, with D maybe TRBD1 (5 bases). CDR1 is MDHEN, CDR2 SYDVKM, per germline. The CDR3 contains 14 residues. V shed 3 bases and J shed 3 bases, with 11 bases lying between them. The CDR3: CASSFSLGDTEAFF. The CDR3 DNA reads as TGTGCCAGCAGTTTTTCCCTGGGGGACACTGAAGCTTTCTTT.

The V gene is TRBV5-4, the J gene TRBJ1-5, with D possibly TRBD1 on 5 matching bases. The CDR3 sequence is 14 residues long. V shed 3 bases and J shed 4 bases, with 11 bases lying between them. Per the germline V gene, CDR1 is SGHNT and CDR2 is YYREEE (reference sequence). The CDR3 loop reads CASSSGPSNQPQHF. The DNA of the CDR3 is TGTGCCAGCAGCTCGGGACCGTCAAATCAGCCCCAGCATTTT.

J is TRBJ2-1 and V is TRBV24-1; TRBD1 is a possible D gene (6 bases). The CDR3 runs 16 residues. The V gene's germline CDR1 is KGHDR and CDR2 SFDVKD. The V gene lost 3 bases and the J gene lost 5 bases, with 16 bases spanning the gap. This CDR3 is CATSDGGRSRDNEQFF. In DNA, the CDR3 is TGTGCCACCAGTGATGGGGGCAGGTCTCGGGACAATGAGCAGTTCTTC.

The V gene is TRBV7-8, the J gene TRBJ2-7; 8 nucleotides agree with TRBD2. The V segment lost 5 bases and the J segment 5 bases; nucleotides outside the gene matches: 8. Germline lookup yields CDR1 SGHVS and CDR2 FQNEAQ. The CDR3 loop spans 14 amino acids. CDR3 loop: CASSNPTGGNEQYF. CDR3 in DNA: TGTGCCAGCAGCAATCCGACGGGGGGGAACGAGCAGTACTTC.

V gene TRBV2 combines with J gene TRBJ2-1, with a weak D call TRBD1 (6 bases). The CDR3 contains 19 residues. Germline V CDR1 and CDR2: SNHLY, FYNNEI. V lost 6 bases to trimming and J lost 3 bases, with 27 bases between them. This CDR3 reads CASSLRDTRLGGHYNEQFF. In nucleotides, the CDR3 is TGTGCCAGCAGCCTCCGGGACACCCGTCTGGGCGGGCACTACAATGAGCAGTTCTTC.

V is TRBV9 and J is TRBJ2-2, with D perhaps matching TRBD2 (6 bases). The CDR3 has 17 residues. The V end lost 0 bases, the J end lost 3 bases, and 15 bases lay between the germline ends. Germline V gives CDR1 SGDLS, CDR2 YYNGEE. The CDR3 nucleotides are TGTGCCAGCAGCGTAGGCCCCAGCGGGTCCTACACCGGGGAGCTGTTTTTT. The encoded protein is CASSVGPSGSYTGELFF.

The chain combines TRBV7-8 with TRBJ2-7; TRBD2 matches 13 bases. The V and J ends lost 4 bases and 2 bases, in that order; junction bases with no gene match: 5. CDR3 length: 16 residues. CDR1 SGHVS and CDR2 FQNEAQ come from the germline V gene. In DNA form, the CDR3 reads TGTGCCAGCAGCTCCAGACTAGCGGGAGGCACCTACGAGCAGTACTTC. Translation gives CASSSRLAGGTYEQYF.

The V call is TRBV12-3 or TRBV12-4, the J call TRBJ2-5, with no clear D. The ends were cut back, 3 bases at V and 5 bases at J, with 4 bases in the middle. The CDR3 length is 11 residues. CDR3 loop: CASSLMETQYF. CDR3 coding DNA: TGTGCCAGCAGTTTGATGGAGACCCAGTACTTC.

The rearrangement links TRBV6-4 to TRBJ2-1, with 7 bases aligning to TRBD2. The length of the CDR3 is 13 residues. Germline-derived CDR1 and CDR2 are MRHNA and SNTAGT. The V gene end was trimmed by 4 bases and the J gene end by 7 bases; junction bases not matched to a gene: 4. CDR3 DNA sequence: TGTGCCAGCAGTGCCGGGACTATGAATGAGCAGTTCTTC. Translating gives CASSAGTMNEQFF.

The rearrangement joins TRBV4-1 to TRBJ2-1; 9 nucleotides align to TRBD1. Germline V gene sequence: CDR1 MGHRA, CDR2 YSYEKL. The CDR3 has 15 residues. The V and J ends lost 3 bases and 5 bases, in that order; junction bases with no gene match: 5. In nucleotides, the CDR3 is TGCGCCAGCAGCCACCGGGACAGGGATGACAATGAGCAGTTCTTC. Amino acid sequence: CASSHRDRDDNEQFF.

CDR3 sequence reads: CASTEYSGTSDEQFF. As DNA, the CDR3 is TGCGCCAGCACCGAATACTCCGGGACTAGCGATGAGCAGTTCTTC. The rearrangement uses TRBV5-1 and TRBJ2-1, with TRBD2 matching 10 bases. The ends lost 6 bases at V and 8 bases at J; junction bases unmatched: 11. Germline lookup yields CDR1 SGHRS and CDR2 YFSETQ. This CDR3 comprises 15 residues. The full variable domain, its missing parts supplied by reference TRBV5-1 and TRBJ2-1, is KAGVTQTPRYLIKTRGQQVTLSCSPISGHRSVSWYQQTPGQGLQFLFEYFSETQRNKGNFPGRFSGRQFSNSRSEMNVSTLELGDSALYLCASTEYSGTSDEQFFGPGTRLTVL.

This chain uses TRBV14 with TRBJ2-7, with 11 bases lining up with TRBD2. Trimming at V came to 5 bases and at J to 4 bases, leaving 19 bases not matched to a gene. Per the germline V gene, CDR1 is SGHDN and CDR2 is FVKESK. The CDR3 covers 19 residues. The CDR3 protein is CASSEIFSGRALDLYEQYF. The CDR3 bases are TGTGCCAGCAGCGAGATATTTAGCGGGAGGGCCCTAGATCTGTACGAGCAGTACTTC.

This rearrangement joins TRBV2 to TRBJ1-5; tentative D call: TRBD1 (6 bases). Germline V gene data show CDR1 as SNHLY and CDR2 as FYNNEI. CDR3 length: 14 amino acids. V shed 4 bases and J shed 4 bases, with 11 bases lying between them. The chain's CDR3 is CASSVGRGNQPQHF. The CDR3 DNA reads as TGTGCCAGCAGTGTGGGCAGGGGTAATCAGCCCCAGCATTTT.